The 17 T cell receptor beta chains listed next were all sequenced from one sample in a study of blood T cell repertoires in COVID-19. TCRdb's table, derived via immunoSEQ multiplex PCR, lists solely in-frame clones and lacks some. The sample consists of about 40,000 clones, roughly nine tenths of them appearing once. The specimen was peripheral blood. The receptors were gathered from a woman aged 30 to 39 in a cohort sampled during active COVID-19.

The V gene is TRBV30, the J gene TRBJ2-7; a possible D gene is TRBD1 (6 bases). V gave up 4 bases and J gave up 2 bases, with 9 bases separating them. This CDR3 region has 12 residues. The germline V gene has CDR1 GTSNPN and CDR2 SVGIG (reference sequence). The CDR3 DNA reads TGTGCCTGGAAAAGGGACACCTACGAGCAGTACTTC. It yields the protein CAWKRDTYEQYF.

This chain connects TRBV5-4 to TRBJ2-7; 8 bases are shared with TRBD1. This CDR3 is built from 12 residues. V was clipped by 3 bases and J by 6 bases; unmatched bases: 2. CDR1 is SGHNT and CDR2 is YYREEE in the germline V gene (reference sequence). This CDR3 reads CASSWDRREQYF. Written as DNA, the CDR3 is TGTGCCAGCAGCTGGGACAGGCGCGAGCAGTACTTC.

This clone has just one count. The chain recombines TRBV7-9 with TRBJ1-6, with 8 positions matching TRBD1. The germline gives CDR1 SEHNR, CDR2 FQNEAQ (reference sequence). The CDR3 is 15 residues long. V trimming: 5 bases; J trimming: 7 bases; junction bases outside the gene matches: 7. This CDR3 reads CASSHGQGENSPLHF. The CDR3 region has the DNA TGTGCCAGCAGCCACGGACAGGGTGAAAATTCACCCCTCCACTTT.

V gene TRBV5-1 combines with J gene TRBJ2-7; D is uncertain. Germline values: CDR1 SGHRS, CDR2 YFSETQ. This CDR3 region has 15 residues. Trimming took 0 bases from V and 2 from J, leaving 12 bases between them. CDR3 sequence (DNA): TGCGCCAGCAGCTTGGGTATGACTTCTCCCTACGAGCAGTACTTC. Amino acid sequence: CASSLGMTSPYEQYF.

The chain has TRBV7-9 and TRBJ2-2, with 15 nucleotides matching TRBD2. The CDR3 sequence is 17 residues long. J was trimmed by 4 bases and V by 5 bases; bases with no gene match: 5. Germline CDR1 SEHNR, CDR2 FQNEAQ (reference sequence). Here the CDR3 reads CASSPGLAGGPTGELFF. The CDR3 nucleotides are TGTGCCAGCAGCCCGGGACTAGCGGGAGGTCCCACCGGGGAGCTGTTTTTT. Based on the CDR3 plus reference TRBV7-9 and TRBJ2-2, the full variable domain is DTGVSQNPRHKITKRGQNVTFRCDPISEHNRLYWYRQTLGQGPEFLTYFQNEAQLEKSRLLSDRFSAERPKGSFSTLEIQRTEQGDSAMYLCASSPGLAGGPTGELFFGEGSRLTVL.

V and J are TRBV5-1 and TRBJ2-1; D is perhaps TRBD1 (5 bases). Germline lookup yields CDR1 SGHRS and CDR2 YFSETQ. The V end lost 4 bases, the J end lost 6 bases, and 11 bases lay between the germline ends. The CDR3 spans 13 residues. CDR3: CASSTRQSNEQFF. The CDR3 DNA sequence: TGCGCCAGCAGCACCAGACAGAGCAATGAGCAGTTCTTC.

The J gene is TRBJ1-2, the V gene TRBV18; possible D gene TRBD1, 5 bases. V lost 4 bases, J lost 2 bases, and 11 bases lay in between. The germline gives CDR1 KGHSH, CDR2 LQKENI. CDR3 length: 14 residues. The CDR3 here is CASSHQTENYGYTF. The CDR3 DNA is TGTGCCAGCTCACATCAGACAGAGAACTATGGCTACACCTTC.

On this clone itself: The junction does not match germline at one end; this may be a read error. This rearrangement joins TRBV9 to TRBJ2-2; 8 positions agree with TRBD1. The germline V gene has CDR1 SGDLS and CDR2 YYNGEE. CDR3 length: 16 residues. This CDR3 reads CASSVNQGAKTGELFF. The CDR3 DNA reads TGTGCCAGCAGCGTAAATCAGGGGGCGAAAACCGGGGAGCTGTTTTTT.

This clone was seen a single time. The chain employs TRBV10-3 and TRBJ2-1; 13 bases are shared with TRBD2. This CDR3 is built from 17 residues. The J segment lost 2 bases and the V segment lost 0 bases, leaving 1 base of the junction unmatched. The germline V gene encodes CDR1 ENHRY and CDR2 SYGVKD. CDR3 sequence: CAISESGTSGTYNEQFF. Here the CDR3 DNA reads TGTGCCATCAGTGAGTCCGGGACTAGCGGGACCTACAATGAGCAGTTCTTC.

The chain has TRBV6-5 and TRBJ1-2; D gene uncertain. V was pared by 0 bases and J by 1 base, with 6 bases between. Germline V CDR1 and CDR2: MNHEY, SVGAGI. This CDR3 spans 14 amino acids. This CDR3 is CASSYSRSNYGYTF. CDR3 sequence (DNA): TGTGCCAGCAGTTACTCGCGGAGTAACTATGGCTACACCTTC.

J is TRBJ2-6 and V is TRBV5-6; no clear D. The CDR3 contains 14 residues. Germline V gene sequence: CDR1 SGHDT, CDR2 YYEEEE. The V end was cut by 4 bases, the J end by 1 base, with 6 bases between. The CDR3 is CASSKTSGANVLTF. CDR3 in DNA: TGTGCCAGCAGCAAGACATCTGGGGCCAACGTCCTGACTTTC.

The chain uses TRBV6-6 and TRBJ2-5; 14 bases are shared with TRBD2. Germline CDR1 is MNHNY and CDR2 is SVGAGI (reference sequence). This CDR3 has 15 amino acids. V was clipped by 4 bases and J by 6 bases; unmatched bases: 4. The CDR3 coding sequence is TGTGCCAGCAGTTCCGGGACTAGCGGGAGTAAGACCCAGTACTTC. This sequence encodes CASSSGTSGSKTQYF.

The chain couples TRBV27 to TRBJ2-5; D is perhaps TRBD2 (5 bases). Germline CDR1 and CDR2: MNHEY and SMNVEV (reference sequence). Trimming stripped 8 bases from V and 2 bases from J, with 15 bases between. The CDR3 spans 14 residues. The CDR3 loop is CASSTVGLQETQYF. The CDR3 DNA is TGTGCCAGCTCCACGGTCGGACTTCAAGAGACCCAGTACTTC.

The chain joins TRBV5-4 to TRBJ1-1; D call uncertain. Germline V lookup: CDR1 SGHNT, CDR2 YYREEE (reference sequence). CDR3 length equals 13 residues. Trimming took off 4 bases at V and 0 bases at J, with 7 bases between the two ends. In DNA form, the CDR3 reads TGTGCCAGCAGCCACAGAATGAACACTGAAGCTTTCTTT. Its protein is CASSHRMNTEAFF.

The V call is TRBV5-1, the J call TRBJ2-7; 7 bases match TRBD1. The CDR3 spans 14 residues. Trimming took 3 bases from V and 2 from J; bases not matched to a gene: 5. Germline assignment: CDR1 SGHRS and CDR2 YFSETQ. The CDR3 coding sequence is TGCGCCAGCAGCTGGGGTCAGGGGGCCTACGAGCAGTACTTC. This sequence encodes CASSWGQGAYEQYF.

The chain links TRBV5-4 to TRBJ2-5, with 8 bases aligning to TRBD2. The J segment lost 2 bases and the V segment lost 2 bases, leaving 5 bases of the junction unmatched. CDR1 SGHNT and CDR2 YYREEE come from the germline V gene (reference sequence). This CDR3 region has 15 residues. The CDR3 bases are TGTGCCAGCAGCTTAACTAGCGGAACTCAAGAGACCCAGTACTTC. It translates to CASSLTSGTQETQYF.

J is TRBJ1-6 and V is TRBV7-3; D remains unclear. The CDR3 extends over 15 amino acids. Trimming took off 5 bases at V and 10 bases at J, with 18 bases between the two ends. Germline V gives CDR1 SGHTA, CDR2 FQGTGA. CDR3 nucleotide sequence: TGTGCCAGCAGCGCCGGGGAAACAACTCTCTCACCCCTCCACTTT. Protein sequence: CASSAGETTLSPLHF.